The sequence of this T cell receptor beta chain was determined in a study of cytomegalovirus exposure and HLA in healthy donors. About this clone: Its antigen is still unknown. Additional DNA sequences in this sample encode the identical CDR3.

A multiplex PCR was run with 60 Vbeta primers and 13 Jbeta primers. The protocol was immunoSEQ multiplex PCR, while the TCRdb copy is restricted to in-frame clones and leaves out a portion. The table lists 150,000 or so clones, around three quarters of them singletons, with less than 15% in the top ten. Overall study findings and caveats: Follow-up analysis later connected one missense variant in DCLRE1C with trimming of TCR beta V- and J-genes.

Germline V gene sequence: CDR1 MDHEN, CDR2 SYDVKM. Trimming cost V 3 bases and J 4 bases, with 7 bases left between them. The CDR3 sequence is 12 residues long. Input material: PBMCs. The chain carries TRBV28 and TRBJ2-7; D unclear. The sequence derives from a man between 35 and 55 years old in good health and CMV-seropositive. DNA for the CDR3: TGTGCCAGCAGTTTGGCTTGGTACGAGCAGTACTTC. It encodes CASSLAWYEQYF.